One sample yielded the 31 T cell receptor beta chains listed below, sequenced in a study of identical twins. MiXCR, applied by TCRdb to the 5' RACE reads, yields one record per CDR3 protein. Of about 690,000 distinct CDR3 sequences listed, less than 7% are singletons. Sequenced material: naive T cells sorted from blood. Receptor source: a man aged 18 to 29 in good health.

Regarding this clonotype: The germline gene is not matched at one end of the junction; a read error may be the cause. V is TRBV2 and J is TRBJ2-3; 7 nucleotides agree with TRBD2. Germline V lookup: CDR1 SNHLY, CDR2 FYNNEI. The CDR3 totals 14 residues. CDR3 bases: TGTGCCAGCGTTTTGGGCGGGAGCGGAGATACGCTGTATTTT. This codes for CASVLGGSGDTLYF.

This clonotype appeared many times. The rearrangement links TRBV5-1 to TRBJ1-1; 7 bases fit TRBD1. This CDR3 spans 15 amino acids. Germline CDR1 SGHRS, CDR2 YFSETQ. Unmatched junction bases numbered 3, after V lost 0 bases and J lost 1 base. The CDR3 bases are TGCGCCAGCAGCTTGGCGGGACAGCCGAACACTGAAGCTTTCTTT. Amino acids: CASSLAGQPNTEAFF.

This clonotype has at least ten counts. The J gene is TRBJ2-3, the V gene TRBV10-2; tentative D call: TRBD2 (6 bases). The CDR3 is 14 amino acids. Looked up from germline, CDR1 is WSHSY and CDR2 is SAAADI. V dropped 2 bases and J dropped 4 bases, with 10 bases sitting between them. CDR3 nucleotides: TGCGCCAGCAGTGAGCGGGAGTTCGCAGATACGCAGTATTTT. Its translation is CASSEREFADTQYF.

This clonotype came up many times. This sequence joins TRBV29-1 and TRBJ2-2, with D perhaps matching TRBD2 (5 bases). Per germline, CDR1 SQVTM and CDR2 ANQGSEA. The length of the CDR3 is 11 residues. The germline V and J ends were trimmed by 5 bases and 7 bases, with 8 bases remaining between them. CDR3 sequence: CSVFRGGELFF. The CDR3 bases are TGCAGCGTTTTTCGGGGCGGGGAGCTGTTTTTT.

The chain uses TRBV14 and TRBJ2-1, with D perhaps TRBD2 (6 bases). The CDR3 spans 14 residues. V lost 4 bases and J 3 bases, leaving 10 bases between the germline ends. The germline V gene encodes CDR1 SGHDN and CDR2 FVKESK. CDR3 coding DNA: TGTGCCAGCAGCCGGCGGGAAGACTACAATGAGCAGTTCTTC. As protein: CASSRREDYNEQFF.

The V call is TRBV19, the J call TRBJ1-2, with a possible D match to TRBD1 (5 bases). V was trimmed by 7 bases and J by 7 bases, leaving 19 bases between them. CDR1 and CDR2 from the germline V gene are LNHDA and SQIVND (reference sequence). CDR3 length equals 14 residues. This CDR3 is CASTNRGPRAGYTF. The CDR3 DNA is TGTGCCAGTACCAATAGGGGACCTCGGGCTGGCTACACCTTC.

This clonotype was found many times. This chain connects TRBV29-1 to TRBJ1-1; 7 bases fit TRBD1. The V gene end was trimmed by 6 bases and the J gene end by 3 bases; junction bases not matched to a gene: 10. CDR1 SQVTM and CDR2 ANQGSEA come from the germline V gene. This CDR3 spans 14 amino acids. As DNA, the CDR3 is TGCAGCGTCGCCCGACAGGGTGGGTACACTGAAGCTTTCTTT. Its protein is CSVARQGGYTEAFF.

This clonotype has at least ten counts. The chain is built from TRBV29-1 and TRBJ1-4, with a tentative D call TRBD1 (6 bases). This CDR3 comprises 13 residues. Germline CDR1 SQVTM, CDR2 ANQGSEA. V lost 6 bases to trimming and J lost 4 bases, with 12 bases between them. The CDR3 bases are TGCAGCGTCAGGGGCAGACTTAATGAAAAACTGTTTTTT. It encodes CSVRGRLNEKLFF.

This clonotype has a handful of counts. This chain joins TRBV7-9 and TRBJ2-5; D not resolved. Trimming took 2 bases from V and 2 from J, leaving 9 bases between them. The CDR3 totals 14 residues. Per the germline V gene, CDR1 is SEHNR and CDR2 is FQNEAQ (reference sequence). The CDR3 sequence is CASSLRAAQETQYF. DNA of the CDR3: TGTGCCAGCAGCTTAAGAGCAGCTCAAGAGACCCAGTACTTC.

The V call is TRBV5-6, the J call TRBJ2-1; tentative D call: TRBD2 (5 bases). The germline gives CDR1 SGHDT, CDR2 YYEEEE. V lost 2 bases to trimming and J lost 0 bases, with 12 bases between them. The CDR3 extends over 16 amino acids. The CDR3: CASSLMRASSYNEQFF. DNA of the CDR3: TGTGCCAGCAGCTTAATGCGGGCCAGCTCCTACAATGAGCAGTTCTTC.

This clonotype was counted many times. This rearrangement joins TRBV3-1 to TRBJ2-1; D ambiguous. This CDR3 spans 12 amino acids. CDR1 and CDR2 (germline): LGHDT, YNNKEL (reference sequence). The V gene lost 2 bases and the J gene lost 2 bases, with 1 base spanning the gap. The CDR3 DNA sequence: TGTGCCAGCAGCCAAACCTACAATGAGCAGTTCTTC. Amino acids: CASSQTYNEQFF.

This clonotype was seen repeatedly, ten times or more. The chain links TRBV19 to TRBJ1-1; tentative D call: TRBD1 (5 bases). V was cut by 2 bases and J by 5 bases, with 12 bases left in between. Germline V gene data show CDR1 as LNHDA and CDR2 as SQIVND (reference sequence). The CDR3 sequence is 14 residues long. The CDR3, as DNA: TGTGCCAGTAGTATAAGGGCAGGGAGGACTGAAGCTTTCTTT. Its translation is CASSIRAGRTEAFF.

This clonotype occurred many times. The gene calls are TRBV12-3 or TRBV12-4 and TRBJ1-6; tentatively, D is TRBD1 (5 bases). The CDR3 is made up of 13 amino acids. V dropped 5 bases and J dropped 9 bases, with 11 bases sitting between them. Here the CDR3 DNA reads TGTGCCAGCAGTCGGGGGGGGATTTCACCCCTCCACTTT. Encoded protein: CASSRGGISPLHF.

Only a few counts were recorded for this clonotype. This sequence joins TRBV12-5 and TRBJ1-4, with TRBD1 matching 9 bases. V was clipped by 6 bases and J by 7 bases; unmatched bases: 6. The CDR3 runs to 14 residues. CDR1 and CDR2 (germline): LGHNT, FRNRAP. The CDR3 region has the DNA TGTGCTAGTGGACCGGGACAGGGATTTGAAAAACTGTTTTTT. It translates to CASGPGQGFEKLFF. The full variable domain, its missing parts supplied by reference TRBV12-5 and TRBJ1-4, is DARVTQTPRHKVTEMGQEVTMRCQPILGHNTVFWYRQTMMQGLELLAYFRNRAPLDDSGMPKDRFSAEMPDATLATLKIQPSEPRDSAVYFCASGPGQGFEKLFFGSGTQLSVL.

The sample holds a few counts of this clonotype. The genes are TRBV19 and TRBJ2-7; tentatively, D is TRBD2 (6 bases). The germline CDR1 and CDR2 sequences are LNHDA and SQIVND (reference sequence). The CDR3 length is 15 residues. V gave up 4 bases and J gave up 3 bases, with 16 bases separating them. The CDR3 loop is CASSKNRPGSYEQYF. In DNA, the CDR3 is TGTGCCAGTAGTAAAAACCGCCCCGGGAGCTACGAGCAGTACTTC. The entire variable domain, with the rest obtained from reference TRBV19 and TRBJ2-7, is as follows: DGGITQSPKYLFRKEGQNVTLSCEQNLNHDAMYWYRQDPGQGLRLIYYSQIVNDFQKGDIAEGYSVSREKKESFPLTVTSAQKNPTAFYLCASSKNRPGSYEQYFGPGTRLTVT.

This clonotype was detected many times. The rearrangement links TRBV5-1 to TRBJ1-2; 8 positions agree with TRBD1. CDR1 is SGHRS and CDR2 is YFSETQ in the germline V gene. The CDR3 has 16 amino acids. The J segment lost 7 bases and the V segment lost 5 bases, leaving 16 bases of the junction unmatched. The CDR3 region is CASSLEGQGLIGGYTF. In DNA, the CDR3 is TGCGCCAGCAGTTTAGAAGGACAGGGTCTTATAGGTGGCTACACCTTC.

This clonotype was observed a few times. V is TRBV5-5 and J is TRBJ2-1; the D call may be TRBD1 or TRBD2 (6 bases each). The CDR3 consists of 14 residues. Trimming took off 0 bases at V and 6 bases at J, with 10 bases between the two ends. CDR1 is SGHKS and CDR2 is YYEKEE in the germline V gene (reference sequence). The DNA for the CDR3 is TGTGCCAGCAGCTTGGGGGGGGCAGGCAATGAGCAGTTCTTC. This encodes CASSLGGAGNEQFF.

This clonotype has a count of ten or more. V gene TRBV12-3 or TRBV12-4 combines with J gene TRBJ1-6; 7 nucleotides align to TRBD1. The V segment lost 6 bases and the J segment 7 bases; nucleotides outside the gene matches: 6. The CDR3 is made up of 14 amino acids. The CDR3 protein is CASRVGTVNSPLHF. The CDR3 region has the DNA TGTGCCAGCAGGGTCGGGACAGTAAATTCACCCCTCCACTTT.

This clonotype was seen at least ten times. V is TRBV10-3 and J is TRBJ1-5; 8 bases map to TRBD1. The CDR3 consists of 14 residues. V shed 10 bases and J 6 bases; nucleotides not matched to a gene: 11. Germline V gene data show CDR1 as ENHRY and CDR2 as SYGVKD. The CDR3: CATDPQGATQPQHF. CDR3 in DNA: TGTGCCACCGACCCTCAGGGGGCGACTCAGCCCCAGCATTTT.

V and J are TRBV18 and TRBJ2-5; D perhaps matches TRBD1 (5 bases). This CDR3 has 14 residues. V was clipped by 4 bases and J by 2 bases, with 11 bases between them. Germline lookup yields CDR1 KGHSH and CDR2 LQKENI. For the CDR3, the DNA is TGTGCCAGCTCACATGACAGCCAGCAAGAGACCCAGTACTTC. Protein sequence: CASSHDSQQETQYF.

This clonotype was observed a few times. V gene TRBV5-1 combines with J gene TRBJ2-5, with D possibly being TRBD2 (7 bases). The germline V and J ends were trimmed by 3 bases and 5 bases, with 20 bases remaining between them. This CDR3 comprises 16 residues. Germline assignment: CDR1 SGHRS and CDR2 YFSETQ. In DNA, the CDR3 is TGCGCCAGCAGCTCCCGGGGGGCTAGCCGGTTGGAGACCCAGTACTTC. This translates into CASSSRGASRLETQYF.

This clonotype showed up many times. The CDR3 DNA is TGTGCCACTAGACAGGGAACTACTCAGGAGCAGTACTTC. Amino acid sequence: CATRQGTTQEQYF. V gene TRBV28 combines with J gene TRBJ2-7, with 7 bases aligning to TRBD1. Trimming took 10 bases from V and 7 from J; bases not matched to a gene: 13. This CDR3 has 13 residues. Germline CDR1 is MDHEN and CDR2 is SYDVKM.

V is TRBV12-3 or TRBV12-4 and J is TRBJ1-1; D unclear. This CDR3 contains 20 residues. V was pared by 1 base and J by 0 bases, with 24 bases between. The CDR3 region is CASSLVRSGSPKNVNTEAFF. CDR3 coding DNA: TGTGCCAGCAGTTTAGTTCGTTCGGGGTCACCTAAAAATGTGAACACTGAAGCTTTCTTT.

In its sample, this clonotype was seen a few times. This chain links TRBV4-3 with TRBJ2-7, with D unresolved. The germline V gene has CDR1 LGHNA and CDR2 YSLEER. V was pared by 0 bases and J by 2 bases, with 8 bases between. This CDR3 spans 14 amino acids. The CDR3 reads CASSQDSDTYEQYF. The CDR3 nucleotides are TGCGCCAGCAGCCAAGACTCAGACACCTACGAGCAGTACTTC.

The chain employs TRBV3-1 and TRBJ2-5; 9 bases map to TRBD2. J lost 4 bases, V lost 0 bases, and 6 bases had no gene match. CDR1 is LGHDT and CDR2 is YNNKEL in the germline V gene (reference sequence). The CDR3 is 16 amino acids. CDR3 in amino acids: CASSQERQLAGETQYF. The CDR3 DNA reads as TGTGCCAGCAGCCAAGAGCGTCAACTAGCGGGAGAGACCCAGTACTTC.

This chain joins TRBV10-3 and TRBJ2-2; 7 bases match TRBD1. Germline CDR1 ENHRY, CDR2 SYGVKD. The CDR3 runs 18 residues. The V gene end was trimmed by 2 bases and the J gene end by 0 bases; junction bases not matched to a gene: 9. The CDR3 DNA reads TGTGCCATCAGTGAGAAGAGGGGGCGTAGCGCGAACACCGGGGAGCTGTTTTTT. Protein: CAISEKRGRSANTGELFF.

There are many counts of this clonotype. V gene TRBV5-1 combines with J gene TRBJ2-7; TRBD1 matches 11 bases. Per the germline V gene, CDR1 is SGHRS and CDR2 is YFSETQ. CDR3 size: 14 residues. After removal of 4 bases from V and 3 bases from J, the junction contained 3 bases not matched to a gene. This CDR3 reads CASSTGTGGYEQYF. The CDR3 DNA reads TGCGCCAGCAGCACTGGGACAGGGGGCTACGAGCAGTACTTC. The full variable domain, its missing parts supplied by reference TRBV5-1 and TRBJ2-7, is KAGVTQTPRYLIKTRGQQVTLSCSPISGHRSVSWYQQTPGQGLQFLFEYFSETQRNKGNFPGRFSGRQFSNSRSEMNVSTLELGDSALYLCASSTGTGGYEQYFGPGTRLTVT.

CDR3 loop: CASSGTGEISYEQYF. CDR3 nucleotide sequence: TGTGCCAGCAGCGGAACAGGGGAAATTTCCTACGAGCAGTACTTC. The V gene is TRBV5-6, the J gene TRBJ2-7, with TRBD1 matching over 7 bases. Germline V lookup: CDR1 SGHDT, CDR2 YYEEEE. CDR3 length equals 15 residues. V was pared by 4 bases and J by 1 base, with 8 bases of the junction left unmatched.

This clonotype was counted many times. DNA of the CDR3: TGTGCCAGCAGTTTTATTGGGTACCCAGATACGCAGTATTTT. Its translation is CASSFIGYPDTQYF. The V gene is TRBV12-3 or TRBV12-4, the J gene TRBJ2-3, with D unresolved. V lost 3 bases, J lost 4 bases, and 11 bases lay in between. This CDR3 spans 14 amino acids.

This clonotype occurred many times. The chain uses TRBV5-1 and TRBJ1-1; TRBD1 matches at 9 bases. J was trimmed by 6 bases and V by 1 base; bases with no gene match: 1. The CDR3 runs 13 residues. Germline V CDR1 and CDR2: SGHRS, YFSETQ. For the CDR3, the DNA is TGCGCCAGCAGCTTGAGGACAGGGGCTGAAGCTTTCTTT. Translating gives CASSLRTGAEAFF. The full variable domain, rest sourced from reference TRBV5-1 and TRBJ1-1, is KAGVTQTPRYLIKTRGQQVTLSCSPISGHRSVSWYQQTPGQGLQFLFEYFSETQRNKGNFPGRFSGRQFSNSRSEMNVSTLELGDSALYLCASSLRTGAEAFFGQGTRLTVV.

V and J are TRBV7-9 and TRBJ2-2; perhaps TRBD2 as D (5 bases). CDR3 length: 14 amino acids. Trimming left V 7 bases short and J 5 bases short, with 14 bases between. CDR1 SEHNR and CDR2 FQNEAQ come from the germline V gene (reference sequence). CDR3 sequence: CASNKDSVTGELFF. For the CDR3, the DNA is TGTGCCAGCAACAAAGATAGCGTAACCGGGGAGCTGTTTTTT.